This is a list of T cell receptor beta chains from one sample in a study of T cells after yellow fever vaccination. From the 5' RACE reads, TCRdb called clonotypes with MiXCR, one entry per CDR3 protein. The sample records tens of thousands of distinct CDR3 sequences, just under 8% being singletons. The source was CD8+ T cells sorted from PBMCs, collected on the day of the yellow fever booster vaccination. The receptors were gathered from a man aged 30-40 years who received the YFV17D yellow fever vaccine. Both conserved end residues are trimmed from each CDR3. A D gene is named only where the DNA matches it firmly. Size values are once, few and many counts, or a class for expanded clones, and some rows have none.

v_call | clone_size | d_call | cdr3_aa
TRBV24-1 | - | TRBD1 | ATSVWTGDQETQY
TRBV20-1 | - | - | SAGSSLSTDTQY
TRBV2 | - | TRBD2 | ASSGSDSGITDTQY
TRBV12-3/TRBV12-4 | few | TRBD2 | ASSHGGLADYEQY
TRBV5-1 | - | - | ASSLETRGYEQY
TRBV4-3 | many | - | ASSLAGDGEQF
TRBV5-1 | many | - | ASSLVSNTEAF
TRBV7-9 | few | - | ASSRDDPYEQY
TRBV7-9 | few | TRBD1 | ASSFRDRVYNEQF
TRBV3-1 | many | - | ASSQGSHPLYEQY
TRBV29-1 | few | - | SARGTQNTGELF
TRBV7-9 | few | - | ASMGPQLAETQY
TRBV7-9 | - | - | ASSLVGPYTDTQY
TRBV7-9 | few | - | ASSLGGLVAF
TRBV14 | few | - | ASSLLRGYEQY
TRBV7-8 | - | - | ASSLELWDLGNSPLH
TRBV5-6 | many | - | ASSLDVAGSQETQY
TRBV6-1 | few | - | ASALTGTYEQY
TRBV4-3 | many | - | ASSVGEGHEQY
TRBV13 | few | - | ASSAGEGGGQPQH
TRBV12-3/TRBV12-4 | few | - | ASSLVSGELF
TRBV4-3 | many | - | ASSQDSSSTDTQY
TRBV28 | many | TRBD1 | ASSFVMGQGTETQY
TRBV20-1 | - | TRBD1 | SAMTGLNTEAF
TRBV10-1 | many | - | ASSESNGGELF
TRBV2 | few | - | ASTGGSSAF
TRBV5-1 | - | - | ASSLASSPGGYNEQF
TRBV5-1 | few | TRBD2 | ASSWTSGANNEQF
TRBV7-2 | - | TRBD2 | ASSLERVSGMGYEQY
TRBV10-1 | many | TRBD2 | ASSDIGVSGSTGELF
TRBV12-3/TRBV12-4 | few | TRBD1 | ASGTGLYNEQF
TRBV4-1 | - | - | ASSGYNANTGELF
TRBV24-1 | few | - | ATSGPQKMAGTDTQY
TRBV9 | - | TRBD2 | ASSPSGNNEQF
TRBV24-1 | - | - | ATSPGYNEQF
TRBV29-1 | - | - | SAMGGRTDTQY
TRBV12-3/TRBV12-4 | - | TRBD1 | ASSVGQNNEQF
TRBV19 | - | - | ASSIGVSGELF
TRBV7-2 | many | - | ASSLTGSYGYT
TRBV4-3 | - | - | ASSQDLKGRSNEKLF
TRBV6-5 | few | - | ASSYSVAGNTEAF
TRBV29-1 | - | TRBD2 | SVDRLAGDSNEQF
TRBV6-2/TRBV6-3 | - | TRBD2 | ASSYPSQIDLAGVKETQY